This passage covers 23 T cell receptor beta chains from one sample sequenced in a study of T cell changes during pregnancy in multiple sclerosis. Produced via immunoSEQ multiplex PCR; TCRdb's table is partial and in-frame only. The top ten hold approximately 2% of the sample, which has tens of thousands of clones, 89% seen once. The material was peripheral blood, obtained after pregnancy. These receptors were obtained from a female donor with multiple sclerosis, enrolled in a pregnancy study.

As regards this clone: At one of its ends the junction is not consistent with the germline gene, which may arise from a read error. The CDR3 nucleotides are TGCGCCAGCAGCGCCCAGGGAGGAGCGCCCCAGAGCGGGGGCTTC. It yields the protein CASSAQGGAPQSGGF. The V and J genes are TRBV5-1 and TRBJ1-2, with D perhaps matching TRBD1 (5 bases). Germline V CDR1 and CDR2: SGHRS, YFSETQ. The CDR3 is made up of 15 amino acids.

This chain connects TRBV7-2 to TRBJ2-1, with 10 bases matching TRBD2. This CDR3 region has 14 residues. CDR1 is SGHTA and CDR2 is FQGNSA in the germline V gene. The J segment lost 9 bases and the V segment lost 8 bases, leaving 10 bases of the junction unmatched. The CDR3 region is CASSRGLAVAEQFF. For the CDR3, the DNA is TGTGCCAGCTCCCGAGGACTAGCGGTTGCTGAGCAGTTCTTC.

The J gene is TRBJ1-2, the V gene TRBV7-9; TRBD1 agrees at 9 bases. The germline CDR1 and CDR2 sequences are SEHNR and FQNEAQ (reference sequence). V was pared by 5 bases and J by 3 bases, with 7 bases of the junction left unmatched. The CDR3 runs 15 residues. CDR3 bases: TGTGCCAGCAGCCTATGGGACAGGGAGGACTATGGCTACACCTTC. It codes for CASSLWDREDYGYTF.

The CDR3 DNA sequence: TGTGCCAGCAGCCTACCGGGACACAGAGCTAACACCGGGGAGCTGTTTTTT. Translated: CASSLPGHRANTGELFF. The V call is TRBV7-8, the J call TRBJ2-2; weak D call: TRBD1 (6 bases). V was cut by 5 bases and J by 2 bases, with 18 bases left in between. The CDR3 extends over 17 amino acids. Germline V gene sequence: CDR1 SGHVS, CDR2 FQNEAQ.

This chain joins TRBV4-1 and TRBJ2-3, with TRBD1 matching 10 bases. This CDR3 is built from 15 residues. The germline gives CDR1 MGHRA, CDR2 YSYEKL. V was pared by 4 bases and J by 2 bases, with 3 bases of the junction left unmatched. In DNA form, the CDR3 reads TGCGCCAGCAGCCGACAGGGGGCCCCCACAGATACGCAGTATTTT. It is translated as CASSRQGAPTDTQYF.

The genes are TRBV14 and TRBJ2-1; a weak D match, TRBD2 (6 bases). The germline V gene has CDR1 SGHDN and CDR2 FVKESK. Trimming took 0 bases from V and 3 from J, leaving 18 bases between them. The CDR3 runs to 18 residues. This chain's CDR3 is CASSQESSKTRGYNEQFF. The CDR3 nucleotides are TGTGCCAGCAGCCAAGAGTCCAGTAAGACTAGAGGCTACAATGAGCAGTTCTTC.

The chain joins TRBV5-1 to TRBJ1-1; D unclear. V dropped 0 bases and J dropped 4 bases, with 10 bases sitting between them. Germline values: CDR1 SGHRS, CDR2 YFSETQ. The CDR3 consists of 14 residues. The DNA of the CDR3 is TGCGCCAGCAGCTTGGGAGGTCCGGGCACTGAAGCTTTCTTT. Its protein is CASSLGGPGTEAFF.

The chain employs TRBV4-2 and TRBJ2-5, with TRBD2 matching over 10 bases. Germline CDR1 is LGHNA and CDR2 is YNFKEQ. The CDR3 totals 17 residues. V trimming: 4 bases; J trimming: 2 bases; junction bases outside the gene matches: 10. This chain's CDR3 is CASSPLLAGDSQETQYF. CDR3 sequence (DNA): TGTGCCAGCAGCCCGCTTCTAGCGGGAGATTCTCAAGAGACCCAGTACTTC.

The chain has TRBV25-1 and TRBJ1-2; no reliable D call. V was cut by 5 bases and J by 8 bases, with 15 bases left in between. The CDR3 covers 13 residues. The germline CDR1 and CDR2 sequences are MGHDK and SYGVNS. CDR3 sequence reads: CASSHGSGSGYTF. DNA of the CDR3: TGTGCCAGCAGTCATGGGTCGGGGTCGGGCTACACCTTC.

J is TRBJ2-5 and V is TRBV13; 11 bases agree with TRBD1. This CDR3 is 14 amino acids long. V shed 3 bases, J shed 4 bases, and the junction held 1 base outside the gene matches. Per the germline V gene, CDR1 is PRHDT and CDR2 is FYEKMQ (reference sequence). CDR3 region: CASSFGTGGETQYF. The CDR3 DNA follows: TGTGCCAGCAGCTTTGGGACAGGGGGAGAGACCCAGTACTTC.

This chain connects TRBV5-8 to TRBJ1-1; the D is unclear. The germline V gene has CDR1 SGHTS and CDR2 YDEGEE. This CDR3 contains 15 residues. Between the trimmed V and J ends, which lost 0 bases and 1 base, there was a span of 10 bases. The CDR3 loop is CASSLGLIQNTEAFF. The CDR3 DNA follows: TGTGCCAGCAGCTTGGGACTAATCCAGAACACTGAAGCTTTCTTT. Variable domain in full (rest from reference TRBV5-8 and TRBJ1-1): EAGVTQSPTHLIKTRGQQATLRCSPISGHTSVYWYQQALGLGLQFLLWYDEGEERNRGNFPPRFSGRQFPNYSSELNVNALELEDSALYLCASSLGLIQNTEAFFGQGTRLTVV.

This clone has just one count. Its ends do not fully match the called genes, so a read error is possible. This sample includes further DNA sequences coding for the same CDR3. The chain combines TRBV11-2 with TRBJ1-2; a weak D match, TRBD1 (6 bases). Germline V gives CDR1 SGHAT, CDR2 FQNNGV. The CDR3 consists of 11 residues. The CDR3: CASSLGGGYTF. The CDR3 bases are TGTGCCAGCAGCCTGGGGGGGGGCTACACCTTT.

This chain's CDR3 is CASSLGQNTEAFF. The CDR3 nucleotides read TGTGCCAGCAGCTTGGGGCAAAACACTGAAGCTTTCTTT. The rearrangement uses TRBV7-9 and TRBJ1-1; tentative D call: TRBD1 (5 bases). The CDR3 length is 13 residues. Germline CDR1 SEHNR, CDR2 FQNEAQ (reference sequence). V was cut by 3 bases and J by 2 bases, with 7 bases left in between.

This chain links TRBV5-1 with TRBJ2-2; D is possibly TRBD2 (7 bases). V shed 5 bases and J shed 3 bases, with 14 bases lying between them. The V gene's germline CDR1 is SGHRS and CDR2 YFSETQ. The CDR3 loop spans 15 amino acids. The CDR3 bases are TGCGCCAGCAGGATAGGAGGGGGGGACACCGGGGAGCTGTTTTTT. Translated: CASRIGGGDTGELFF. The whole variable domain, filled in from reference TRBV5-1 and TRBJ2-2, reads KAGVTQTPRYLIKTRGQQVTLSCSPISGHRSVSWYQQTPGQGLQFLFEYFSETQRNKGNFPGRFSGRQFSNSRSEMNVSTLELGDSALYLCASRIGGGDTGELFFGEGSRLTVL.

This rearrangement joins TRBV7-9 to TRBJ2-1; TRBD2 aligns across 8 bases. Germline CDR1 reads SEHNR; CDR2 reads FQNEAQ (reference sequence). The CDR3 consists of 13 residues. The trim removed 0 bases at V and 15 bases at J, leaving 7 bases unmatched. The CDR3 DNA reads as TGTGCCAGCAGCTTAGCCGTAGCGGGGCCCTGGTTCTTC. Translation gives CASSLAVAGPWFF.

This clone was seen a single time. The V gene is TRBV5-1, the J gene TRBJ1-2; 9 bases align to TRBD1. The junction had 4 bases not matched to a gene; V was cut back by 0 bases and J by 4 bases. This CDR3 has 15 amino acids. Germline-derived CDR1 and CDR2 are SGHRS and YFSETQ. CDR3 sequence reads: CASSLGDRALYGYTF. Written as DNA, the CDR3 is TGCGCCAGCAGCTTGGGGGACAGGGCACTCTATGGCTACACCTTC.

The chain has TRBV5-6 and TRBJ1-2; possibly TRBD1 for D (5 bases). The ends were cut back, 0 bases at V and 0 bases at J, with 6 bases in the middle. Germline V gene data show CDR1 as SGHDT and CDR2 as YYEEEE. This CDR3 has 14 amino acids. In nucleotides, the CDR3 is TGTGCCAGCAGCTTGGGACAGTCTAACTATGGCTACACCTTC. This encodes CASSLGQSNYGYTF.

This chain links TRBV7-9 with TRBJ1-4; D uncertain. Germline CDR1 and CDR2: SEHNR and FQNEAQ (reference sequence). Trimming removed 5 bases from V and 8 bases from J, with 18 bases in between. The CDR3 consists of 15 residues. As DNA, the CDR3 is TGTGCCAGCAGCCAAGACACTTGGGAGTACGAAAAACTGTTTTTT. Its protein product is CASSQDTWEYEKLFF.

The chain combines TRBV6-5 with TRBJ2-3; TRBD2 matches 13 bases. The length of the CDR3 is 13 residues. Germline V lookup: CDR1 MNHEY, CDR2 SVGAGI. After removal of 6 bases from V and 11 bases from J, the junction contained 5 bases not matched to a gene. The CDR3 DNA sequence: TGTGCCAGCAGCCTACTAGCGGGGGGGCAGCAGTATTTT. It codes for CASSLLAGGQQYF.

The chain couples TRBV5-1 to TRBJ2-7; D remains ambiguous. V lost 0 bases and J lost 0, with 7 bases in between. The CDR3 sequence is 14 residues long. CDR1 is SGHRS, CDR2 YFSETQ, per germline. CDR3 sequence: CASSLDSFSYEQYF. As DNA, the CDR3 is TGCGCCAGCAGCTTGGACAGCTTCTCCTACGAGCAGTACTTC.

CDR3 DNA: TGCGCCAGCAGTGAGTCCCGGACAGGGGCTGGCTACACCTTC. Protein sequence: CASSESRTGAGYTF. The chain has TRBV10-1 and TRBJ1-2, with 9 bases that match TRBD1. Germline CDR1 reads WNHNN; CDR2 reads SYGVQD (reference sequence). This CDR3 has 14 residues. Trimming cost V 0 bases and J 7 bases; bases outside gene matches: 3.

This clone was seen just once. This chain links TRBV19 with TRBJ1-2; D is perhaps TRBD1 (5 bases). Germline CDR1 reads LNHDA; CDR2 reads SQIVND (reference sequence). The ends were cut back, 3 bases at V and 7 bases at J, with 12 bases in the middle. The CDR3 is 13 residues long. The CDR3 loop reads CASSISGFTGYTF. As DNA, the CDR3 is TGTGCCAGTAGTATTTCAGGGTTCACTGGCTACACCTTC.

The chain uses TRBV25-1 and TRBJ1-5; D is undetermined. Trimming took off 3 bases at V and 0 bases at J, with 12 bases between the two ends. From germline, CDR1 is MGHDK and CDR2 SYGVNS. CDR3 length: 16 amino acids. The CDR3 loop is CASSEARWNSNQPQHF. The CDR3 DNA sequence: TGTGCCAGCAGTGAGGCCAGGTGGAATAGCAATCAGCCCCAGCATTTT.